This is a list of T cell receptor beta chains from one sample in a study of shared T cell receptors in the human thymus. The assay was immunoSEQ multiplex PCR, and TCRdb's table has in-frame clones only and misses some. Counted here are about 660,000 clones, about 90% occurring once; the ten biggest clones make up under 0.01%. This sample was shared with a second study, whose subject was human thymus T cells.

Sequenced material: thymocytes. The receptors here all came from a boy in the first two years of life with a congenital heart defect. Each CDR3 is given with its conserved first and last residue. The D gene is left open where the match is weak. Expanded clones get a size class; other rows say once, few or many, or leave the size out.

>once|NA|TRBV30|TRBJ2-7
TGTGCCTGGACAGGGGTGGGCAGTTCCTACGAGCAGTACTTC
CAWTGVGSSYEQYF
>once|NA|TRBV28|TRBJ1-2
TGTGCCAGCAGTTTTGCAGGGAAGTGGGATGGCTACACCTTC
CASSFAGKWDGYTF
>NA|NA|TRBV9|TRBJ1-1
TGTGCCAGCAGCCCCTCGGGACTTTCCCCCTCGGGCACTGAAGCTTTCTTT
CASSPSGLSPSGTEAFF
>NA|NA|TRBV5-6|TRBJ2-3
TGTGCCAGCAGCTCGGGGGACAGCAGCACAGATACGCAGTATTTT
CASSSGDSSTDTQYF
>NA|NA|TRBV10-3|TRBJ2-5
TGTGCCATCAGTGAGTGTGTACGGGAGCCGTACTTGGAGACCCAGTACTTC
CAISECVREPYLETQYF
>NA|NA|TRBV28|TRBJ1-1
TGTGCCAGCAGTTTAGCCAGGGCGGTCGGGAACACTGAAGCTTTCTTT
CASSLARAVGNTEAFF
>NA|NA|TRBV9|TRBJ1-2
TGTGCCAGCAGCGTAGCTACAGGGACCTATGGCTACACCTTC
CASSVATGTYGYTF
>NA|TRBD1|TRBV5-1|TRBJ1-1
TGCGCCAGCAGCCTCCGCCGGGACAGGGGGCGCGATGAAGCTTTCTTT
CASSLRRDRGRDEAFF
>NA|NA|TRBV11-2|TRBJ2-7
TGTGCCAGCAGCTTAGCCGGCAGGCTGTACGAGCAGTACTTC
CASSLAGRLYEQYF
>once|NA|TRBV20-1|TRBJ1-1
TGCAGTGCTTCCCGACCGGGTGAAGCTTTCTTT
CSASRPGEAFF
>few|TRBD1|TRBV7-8|TRBJ1-2
TGTGCCAGCAGCTTAGAGGCAGGGACAGGGGGATACTATGGCTACACCTTC
CASSLEAGTGGYYGYTF
>NA|TRBD1|TRBV7-3|TRBJ2-2
TGTGCCAGCAGCTTATCGGGTAGGACAGGGGAGGACACCGGGGAGCTGTTTTTT
CASSLSGRTGEDTGELFF
>NA|TRBD2|TRBV19|TRBJ2-1
TGTGCCAGTAGTAACATCGGGACTAGCACTGAGCAGTTCTTC
CASSNIGTSTEQFF
>NA|NA|TRBV6-6|TRBJ2-3
TGTGCCAGTTGGGAGCACCACTACGACCTTACGCAGTATTTT
CASWEHHYDLTQYF
>NA|NA|TRBV10-2|TRBJ2-5
TGCGCCAGCAGCCGGACAGCTAAAGAGAGGGAGACCCAGTACTTC
CASSRTAKERETQYF
>NA|TRBD2|TRBV9|TRBJ2-2
TGTGCCAGCAGCATAGGACTAGCGGGAGGGCTATCGGTTACCGGGGAGCTGTTTTTT
CASSIGLAGGLSVTGELFF
>NA|NA|TRBV5-6|TRBJ1-2
TGTGCCAGCAGCTTGAGTTATGAAGGGGAGGATGGCTACACCTTC
CASSLSYEGEDGYTF
>few|NA|TRBV6-1|TRBJ1-2
TGTGCCAGCAGTGTTCAGACAGGCTACTATGGCTACACCTTC
CASSVQTGYYGYTF
>NA|TRBD2|TRBV28|TRBJ2-1
TGTGCCAGCAGTTTACCGAGGACTAGCGGGGATGAGCAGTTCTTC
CASSLPRTSGDEQFF
>once|NA|TRBV28|TRBJ2-6
TGTGCCAGCAGTTTAAGGGGGACTGGGGCCAACGTCCTGACTTTC
CASSLRGTGANVLTF
>NA|NA|TRBV28|TRBJ2-7
TGTGCCAGCGCATACGTGGGGAGTGACTACGAGCAGTACTTC
CASAYVGSDYEQYF
>NA|TRBD2|TRBV27|TRBJ2-7
TGTGCCAGCAGGCCGACTAGCGGGGGGACCTACGAGCAGTACTTC
CASRPTSGGTYEQYF
>NA|NA|TRBV6-5|TRBJ1-2
TGTGCCAGCAGTTACGGGGGCCCTTCCTATGGCTACACCTTC
CASSYGGPSYGYTF
>NA|NA|TRBV14|TRBJ1-1
TGTGCCAGCAGCCCTAGGCCCGTAGGAAGGAACACTGAAGCTTTCTTT
CASSPRPVGRNTEAFF
>NA|NA|TRBV19|TRBJ1-4
TGTGCCAGTAGTACGGTGGAGGGGGAAAAACTGTTTTTT
CASSTVEGEKLFF
>NA|NA|TRBV30|TRBJ2-7
TGTGCCTGGGTAACACAGGGATGGCGCGAGCAGTACTTC
CAWVTQGWREQYF
>NA|NA|TRBV15|TRBJ1-1
TGTGCCACCAGCAGAGATCCCGACTGGTATTGCTCGAACACTGAAGCTTTCTTT
CATSRDPDWYCSNTEAFF
>NA|TRBD1|TRBV27|TRBJ2-4
TGTGCCAGCAGTTTAGGGACAGGGGATGATGGAACCAAAAACATTCAGTACTTC
CASSLGTGDDGTKNIQYF
>once|TRBD1|TRBV5-6|TRBJ1-1
TGTGCCAGCAGCTTGGAGATACCAGGACAGGGGGCTGAAGCTTTCTTT
CASSLEIPGQGAEAFF
>NA|TRBD1|TRBV18|TRBJ2-5
TGTGCCAGCTCACCTGACAGGGGGTACCAAGAGACCCAGTACTTC
CASSPDRGYQETQYF
>once|NA|TRBV27|TRBJ2-5
TGTGCCAGCAGTTTACTCTCGGGGGAGACCCAGTACTTC
CASSLLSGETQYF
>NA|TRBD1|TRBV6-1|TRBJ2-7
TGTGCCAGCAAAGGACAGGACAAAGCCTACGAGCAGTACTTC
CASKGQDKAYEQYF
>NA|NA|TRBV7-9|TRBJ1-6
TGTGCCAGCAGCTTAGCGGCCAGGGCCTATAATTCACCCCTCCACTTT
CASSLAARAYNSPLHF
>NA|NA|TRBV11-2|TRBJ1-1
TGTGCCAGCAGCTTTAGGGCGGGGCGGCAGACGAACACTGAAGCTTTCTTT
CASSFRAGRQTNTEAFF
>NA|NA|TRBV5-1|TRBJ1-5
TGCGCCAGCAGCTTGGTGTCCGGTCAGCCCCAGCATTTT
CASSLVSGQPQHF
>NA|NA|TRBV27|TRBJ1-5
TGTGCCAGCAGTTATCGGGGGGCTACTATGCCCCAGCATTTT
CASSYRGATMPQHF
>NA|TRBD2|TRBV7-6|TRBJ2-1
TGTGCCAGCACCAATAGCGGGAGAGGGGGCAATGAGCAGTTCTTC
CASTNSGRGGNEQFF
>NA|TRBD2|TRBV7-8|TRBJ2-1
TGTGCCAGCAGCTCCTCGACTAGCGGGAGGCGTTACAATGAGCAGTTCTTC
CASSSSTSGRRYNEQFF
>NA|TRBD2|TRBV9|TRBJ2-3
TGTGCCAGCAGCGTAGGAGGGACTAGCGGGGTAACAGATACGCAGTATTTT
CASSVGGTSGVTDTQYF
>NA|NA|TRBV28|TRBJ2-2
TGTGCCAGCAGGACTCCGCCTGACACCGGGGAGCTGTTTTTT
CASRTPPDTGELFF
>NA|TRBD1|TRBV6-1|TRBJ2-5
TGTGCCAGCAGTGAAAGGGCAGGGGGCGCGTTCCAAGAGACCCAGTACTTC
CASSERAGGAFQETQYF
>NA|TRBD2|TRBV10-3|TRBJ2-7
TGTGCCATCAGTGTCTTACTAGCGGGAGGGCCCCACGAGCAGTACTTC
CAISVLLAGGPHEQYF
>NA|NA|TRBV6-6|TRBJ1-2
TGTGCCAGCAGTTACACTTATGGCTACACCTTC
CASSYTYGYTF
>NA|NA|TRBV7-9|TRBJ2-7
TGTGCCAGCAGCTCGGGAGACAATACCTTATCCTACGAGCAGTACTTC
CASSSGDNTLSYEQYF
>NA|NA|TRBV20-1|TRBJ2-1
TGCAGTGCTAGAGATCCGAGTGAGCAGTTCTTC
CSARDPSEQFF
>NA|TRBD1|TRBV5-1|TRBJ2-5
TGCGCCAGCAGCTCTGACGCCGGGACAGGATTAGAGACCCAGTACTTC
CASSSDAGTGLETQYF
>NA|NA|TRBV6-5|TRBJ1-1
TGTGCCAGCAGTTACTCGAGTCCGAGTCTGAACACTGAAGCTTTCTTT
CASSYSSPSLNTEAFF
>NA|NA|TRBV28|TRBJ2-1
TGTGCCAGCAGTTTTGGTAACACCCGGGGTGGGCAGTTCTTC
CASSFGNTRGGQFF
>NA|TRBD2|TRBV19|TRBJ2-1
TGTGCCAGTAGTATCTCCGGGACTAGCGGTTCCAATGAGCAGTTCTTC
CASSISGTSGSNEQFF
>NA|TRBD1|TRBV5-4|TRBJ2-7
TGTGCCAGCAGAGGACAGGACTACGAGCAGTACTTC
CASRGQDYEQYF
>NA|TRBD1|TRBV28|TRBJ2-2
TGTGCCAGCAGTTCGACAGGGGGCTGGGGCACCGGGGAGCTGTTTTTT
CASSSTGGWGTGELFF
>NA|NA|TRBV7-9|TRBJ2-1
TGTGCCAGCAGTCTTCAGCGTAGGGGGAATGAGCAGTTCTTC
CASSLQRRGNEQFF
>NA|TRBD2|TRBV27|TRBJ2-1
TGTGCCAGCAGTTCCGGGACTAGCGGGAGGTCGGTAGGGTTCTTC
CASSSGTSGRSVGFF
>NA|NA|TRBV27|TRBJ1-6
TGTGCCAGCAGTAAGCGGGACGGGCGCAATAATTCCCCCCTCCACTTT
CASSKRDGRNNSPLHF
>NA|TRBD1|TRBV2|TRBJ1-1
TGTGCCAGCAGCCAGGGACAGGGGAAACTCATGAACACTGAAGCTTTCTTT
CASSQGQGKLMNTEAFF
>NA|TRBD2|TRBV4-2|TRBJ2-1
TGTGCCAGCAGCCAGGGGACTAGCGGGACCTACAATGAGCAGTTCTTC
CASSQGTSGTYNEQFF